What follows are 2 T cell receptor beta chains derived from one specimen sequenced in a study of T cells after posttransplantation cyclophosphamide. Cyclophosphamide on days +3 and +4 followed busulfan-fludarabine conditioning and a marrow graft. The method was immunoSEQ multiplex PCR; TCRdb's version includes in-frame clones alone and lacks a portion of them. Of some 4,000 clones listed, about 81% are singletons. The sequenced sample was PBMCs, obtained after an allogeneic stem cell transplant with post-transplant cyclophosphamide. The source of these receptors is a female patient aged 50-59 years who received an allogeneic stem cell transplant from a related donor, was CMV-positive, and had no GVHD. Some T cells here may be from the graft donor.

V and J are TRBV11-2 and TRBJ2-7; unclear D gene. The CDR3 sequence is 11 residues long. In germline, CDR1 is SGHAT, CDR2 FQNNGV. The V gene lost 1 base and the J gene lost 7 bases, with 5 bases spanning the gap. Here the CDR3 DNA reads TGTGCCAGCAGCTTAGTCGAGGAGCAGTACTTC. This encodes CASSLVEEQYF.

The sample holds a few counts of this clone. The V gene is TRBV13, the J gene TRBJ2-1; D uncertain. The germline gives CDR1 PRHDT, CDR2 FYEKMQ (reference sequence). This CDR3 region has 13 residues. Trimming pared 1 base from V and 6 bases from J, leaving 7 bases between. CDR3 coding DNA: TGTGCCAGCAGCTTAGCGGTTTCCAATGAGCAGTTCTTC. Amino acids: CASSLAVSNEQFF.